These 9 T cell receptor beta chains share one sample of origin, sequenced in a study of cytomegalovirus exposure and HLA in healthy donors (TCRdb year 2017). Library generation was performed with the immunoSEQ multiplex PCR assay. A mixture of 60 forward primers for TCR Vbeta segments and 13 reverse primers for TCR Jbeta segments was used in the multiplex PCR. TCRdb carries this immuneACCESS record with in-frame sequences only. Its versions omit some clonotypes, under half of them owing to an unresolved V gene in the studies checked, with the rest unexplained. This sample comprises about 180,000 clones, more than 70% of them detected only once. The biggest ten clones account for under 1.5% of the sample. Sequencing was performed on PBMCs. All receptors come from a girl between 10 and 17 years old in good health and CMV-seropositive.

The chain combines TRBV2 with TRBJ1-5; D is unclear. The germline V and J ends were trimmed by 3 bases and 2 bases, with 8 bases remaining between them. Germline V lookup: CDR1 SNHLY, CDR2 FYNNEI. The CDR3 has 14 residues. As DNA, the CDR3 is TGTGCCAGCAGTGAGCGGCGGGGCAATCAGCCCCAGCATTTT. Protein: CASSERRGNQPQHF. Full variable domain (rest looked up from reference TRBV2 and TRBJ1-5): EPEVTQTPSHQVTQMGQEVILRCVPISNHLYFYWYRQILGQKVEFLVSFYNNEISEKSEIFDDQFSVERPDGSNFTLKIRSTKLEDSAMYFCASSERRGNQPQHFGDGTRLSIL.

This clone was picked up a small number of times. This rearrangement joins TRBV5-1 to TRBJ1-4; TRBD1 aligns across 7 bases. The CDR3 runs to 14 residues. With 3 bases clipped from V and 7 bases from J, the junction kept 6 bases outside the gene matches. Germline lookup yields CDR1 SGHRS and CDR2 YFSETQ. The CDR3 DNA reads as TGCGCCAGCAGCTCGTCTGGGACAGTTGAAAAACTGTTTTTT. Protein: CASSSSGTVEKLFF.

Written as DNA, the CDR3 is TGCGCCAGCAGCTTGGATTTACAGTTCACTGGAAACACCATATATTTT. This sequence encodes CASSLDLQFTGNTIYF. The V and J genes are TRBV5-1 and TRBJ1-3; D call uncertain. The CDR3 has 16 residues. Germline V gene data show CDR1 as SGHRS and CDR2 as YFSETQ. V lost 0 bases and J 2 bases, leaving 12 bases between the germline ends. Full variable domain (remainder filled in from reference TRBV5-1 and TRBJ1-3): KAGVTQTPRYLIKTRGQQVTLSCSPISGHRSVSWYQQTPGQGLQFLFEYFSETQRNKGNFPGRFSGRQFSNSRSEMNVSTLELGDSALYLCASSLDLQFTGNTIYFGEGSWLTVV.

This chain connects TRBV7-9 to TRBJ2-1, with a tentative D call TRBD2 (6 bases). Per germline, CDR1 SEHNR and CDR2 FQNEAQ (reference sequence). The germline V and J ends were trimmed by 7 bases and 0 bases, with 25 bases remaining between them. This CDR3 is built from 19 residues. The CDR3 loop reads CASIVTPGTGQSSYNEQFF. Here the CDR3 DNA reads TGTGCCAGCATTGTTACCCCGGGGACTGGGCAATCCTCCTACAATGAGCAGTTCTTC.

This chain connects TRBV5-1 to TRBJ2-3; 8 bases are a match to TRBD2. The CDR3 consists of 15 residues. Germline assignment: CDR1 SGHRS and CDR2 YFSETQ. V dropped 4 bases and J dropped 2; count of bases not matched to a gene: 6. The CDR3 spells CASSPGLVNTDTQYF. In DNA, the CDR3 is TGCGCCAGCAGCCCGGGACTAGTAAACACAGATACGCAGTATTTT.

This rearrangement joins TRBV21-1 to TRBJ2-5; TRBD2, the table's D call, was not compared with the DNA. TRBV21-1 is a pseudogene. This CDR3 region has 18 residues. The chain's CDR3 is CASSTPPSGSGGQETQYF. CDR3 bases: TGTGCCAGCAGCACCCCCCCTAGCGGGAGTGGGGGGCAAGAGACCCAGTACTTC.

J is TRBJ2-7 and V is TRBV29-1; D remains unclear. V shed 1 base and J shed 3 bases, with 10 bases lying between them. The CDR3 is made up of 13 amino acids. CDR1 SQVTM and CDR2 ANQGSEA come from the germline V gene. DNA of the CDR3: TGCAGCGTTGAAGTAGACAATAACTACGAGCAGTACTTC. It encodes CSVEVDNNYEQYF.

This clone was picked up one time. This rearrangement joins TRBV6-5 to TRBJ2-5; D uncertain. Looked up from germline, CDR1 is MNHEY and CDR2 is SVGAGI. With 1 base removed from V and 5 bases from J, the gap between germline ends came to 8 bases. This CDR3 has 13 residues. CDR3 in DNA: TGTGCCAGCAGTTACTTAGCTCGGGAGACCCAGTACTTC. This sequence encodes CASSYLARETQYF.

V and J are TRBV4-2 and TRBJ2-7, with TRBD2 matching over 11 bases. Germline V lookup: CDR1 LGHNA, CDR2 YNFKEQ. This CDR3 region has 18 residues. The J segment lost 0 bases and the V segment lost 4 bases, leaving 11 bases of the junction unmatched. The CDR3: CASSLGPGLAESSYEQYF. The CDR3 DNA reads as TGTGCCAGCAGCCTGGGGCCGGGACTAGCGGAGAGCTCCTACGAGCAGTACTTC.